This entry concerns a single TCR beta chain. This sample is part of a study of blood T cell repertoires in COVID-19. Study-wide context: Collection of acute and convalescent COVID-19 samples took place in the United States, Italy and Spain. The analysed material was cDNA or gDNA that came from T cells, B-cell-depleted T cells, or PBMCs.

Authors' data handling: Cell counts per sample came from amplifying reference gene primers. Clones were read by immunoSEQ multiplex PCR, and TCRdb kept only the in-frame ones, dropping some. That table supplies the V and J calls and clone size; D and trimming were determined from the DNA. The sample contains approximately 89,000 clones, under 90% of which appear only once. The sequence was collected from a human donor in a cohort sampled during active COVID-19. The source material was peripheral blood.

The CDR3 DNA is TGCGCCAGCAGCTGGGGACAGGGCTTAGGGGATACGCAGTATTTT. Its protein product is CASSWGQGLGDTQYF. V usage is TRBV5-1 and J usage is TRBJ2-3; 9 positions agree with TRBD1. The V and J ends lost 3 bases and 6 bases, in that order; junction bases with no gene match: 8. Germline CDR1 reads SGHRS; CDR2 reads YFSETQ. This CDR3 has 15 residues. The variable domain in full, with the rest retrieved from reference TRBV5-1 and TRBJ2-3, is KAGVTQTPRYLIKTRGQQVTLSCSPISGHRSVSWYQQTPGQGLQFLFEYFSETQRNKGNFPGRFSGRQFSNSRSEMNVSTLELGDSALYLCASSWGQGLGDTQYFGPGTRLTVL.